This is a list of T cell receptor beta chains from one sample in a study of T cells after yellow fever vaccination. MiXCR was run by TCRdb on the 5' RACE reads, yielding one entry per CDR3 protein. The table records hundreds of thousands of distinct CDR3 sequences, roughly 8.7% of them present only once. The source was PBMCs, collected on the day of the first yellow fever vaccination. These receptors were collected from a man aged 18 to 35 who received the YFV17D yellow fever vaccine. Each CDR3 is given with its conserved first and last residue. A D gene is named only where the DNA matches it firmly.

v_gene	d_gene	CDR3aa
TRBV7-9	NA	CASSSRTNEQFF
TRBV7-9	TRBD1	CASSSHKGQQETQYF
TRBV27	TRBD1	CASRSGTGYDGEQYF
TRBV4-1	NA	CASSQVGDIYEQYF
TRBV7-2	NA	CASSPRAGGDTQYF
TRBV6-6	NA	CASHAGGNTEAFF
TRBV28	NA	CASTEGAASNQPQHF
TRBV5-1	NA	CASSANWLGSREQYF
TRBV19	TRBD2	CASTLAGPSSYNEQFF
TRBV5-1	NA	CASSVEPGHRNLIYF
TRBV5-1	NA	CASSLAGVTMNTEAFF
TRBV29-1	NA	CSVAEYQETQYF
TRBV28	NA	CASSSPGTLSTDTQYF
TRBV29-1	NA	CSAGSGVPTEAFF
TRBV20-1	NA	CSASPDVNYEQYF
TRBV20-1	NA	CSARGVLSDPYEQYF
TRBV5-1	NA	CASSLGENEKLFF
TRBV20-1	NA	CSVPTDTNYGYTF
TRBV4-2	NA	CASSQQVYGTQYF
TRBV5-1	TRBD1	CASSLGTGVSSYEQYF
TRBV27	NA	CASSLQGRVAGELFF
TRBV7-8	NA	CASSLTPGTTLNEQYF
TRBV7-9	TRBD1	CASSFQPGQGGTDTQYF
TRBV18	NA	CASSPPIDTQYF
TRBV5-1	NA	CASSLNALDNEKLFF
TRBV3-1	TRBD1	CASSQIPQGDNEQFF
TRBV6-1	NA	CASSQLVGDTLMWPQHF
TRBV29-1	NA	CSVESGHLNNSPLHF
TRBV7-6	NA	CASSLDATNEKLFF
TRBV4-2	NA	CASSQDRVETQYF
TRBV5-6	NA	CASSSADGQWAFF
TRBV7-2	TRBD1	CASSPRTGWGTEAFF